This is a list of T cell receptor beta chains from one sample in a study of patients and donors after allogeneic stem cell transplantation. Each CDR3 protein gets one entry after TCRdb re-called the RT-PCR reads with MiXCR. The repertoire includes about 960,000 distinct CDR3 sequences, under 20% of them detected once, and around 6% sits in the top ten. What was sequenced was blood, either unsorted or a sorted T cell fraction (not recorded which). These receptors were taken from a human donor who was either an allogeneic HSCT recipient or a stem cell or donor lymphocyte infusion donor (not recorded which). It is not recorded whose cells these are; they may come from a transplant donor. Both conserved end residues are part of each CDR3. Fields, in order: D gene, J gene, clone size, V gene, CDR3 DNA, CDR3 protein. D genes are given only for firm matches. Size is stated for part of the rows, as once, few or many counts, or as a class when the clone is expanded.

d_gene: TRBD2
j_gene: TRBJ2-1
abundance: .
v_gene: TRBV20-1
CDR3nt: TGCAGTGCTAGGGAGAAGCTGGGGGGGGGTATGGTGGAGCAGTTCTTC
CDR3aa: CSAREKLGGGMVEQFF

d_gene: TRBD1
j_gene: TRBJ1-5
abundance: few
v_gene: TRBV12-3/TRBV12-4
CDR3nt: TGTGCCAGCAGTTACGGGACAGACAATCAGCCCCAGCATTTT
CDR3aa: CASSYGTDNQPQHF

d_gene: .
j_gene: TRBJ1-1
abundance: few
v_gene: TRBV4-1
CDR3nt: TGCGCCAGCAGCCAAGCAGAGTACACTGAAGCTTTCTTT
CDR3aa: CASSQAEYTEAFF

d_gene: .
j_gene: TRBJ2-7
abundance: few
v_gene: TRBV7-2
CDR3nt: TGTGCCAGCAGCTTAAGGGGGATCGACGAGCAGTACTTC
CDR3aa: CASSLRGIDEQYF

d_gene: TRBD1
j_gene: TRBJ1-5
abundance: .
v_gene: TRBV2
CDR3nt: TGTGCCAGCAGTGGGACTACAGGGGGAGATCAGCCCCAGCATTTT
CDR3aa: CASSGTTGGDQPQHF

d_gene: .
j_gene: TRBJ2-1
abundance: few
v_gene: TRBV2
CDR3nt: TGTGCCAGCAGGAGAGACAATTACAATGAGCAGTTCTTC
CDR3aa: CASRRDNYNEQFF

d_gene: TRBD1
j_gene: TRBJ2-1
abundance: .
v_gene: TRBV5-1
CDR3nt: TGCGCCAGCAGCAGTACAGGGGGCGCACCCAATGAGCAGTTCTTC
CDR3aa: CASSSTGGAPNEQFF

d_gene: .
j_gene: TRBJ2-7
abundance: .
v_gene: TRBV12-3/TRBV12-4
CDR3nt: TGTGCCAGCATTCATCGGGACGGCACCTACGAGCAGTACTTC
CDR3aa: CASIHRDGTYEQYF

d_gene: TRBD1
j_gene: TRBJ2-3
abundance: few
v_gene: TRBV5-1
CDR3nt: TGCGCCAGCAGCTTGGTGCCGGGACAGGGGGCGAGAGATACGCAGTATTTT
CDR3aa: CASSLVPGQGARDTQYF

d_gene: TRBD2
j_gene: TRBJ2-4
abundance: .
v_gene: TRBV25-1
CDR3nt: TGTGCCAGCAGTGAATCAGGCGGGAGGAACATTCAGTACTTC
CDR3aa: CASSESGGRNIQYF